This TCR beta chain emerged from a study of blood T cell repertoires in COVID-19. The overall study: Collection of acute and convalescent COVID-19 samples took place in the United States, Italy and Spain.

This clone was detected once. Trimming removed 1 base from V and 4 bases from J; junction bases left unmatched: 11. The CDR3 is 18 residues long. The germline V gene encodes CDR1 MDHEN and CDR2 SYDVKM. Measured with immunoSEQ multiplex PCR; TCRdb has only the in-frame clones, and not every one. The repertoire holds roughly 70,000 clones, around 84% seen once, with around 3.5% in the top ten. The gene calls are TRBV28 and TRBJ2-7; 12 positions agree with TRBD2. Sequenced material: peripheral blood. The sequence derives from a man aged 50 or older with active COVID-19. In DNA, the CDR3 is TGTGCCAGCAGTTTATTTCCCCAGCTAGCGGGAGGGGATTACGAGCAGTACTTC. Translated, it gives CASSLFPQLAGGDYEQYF.